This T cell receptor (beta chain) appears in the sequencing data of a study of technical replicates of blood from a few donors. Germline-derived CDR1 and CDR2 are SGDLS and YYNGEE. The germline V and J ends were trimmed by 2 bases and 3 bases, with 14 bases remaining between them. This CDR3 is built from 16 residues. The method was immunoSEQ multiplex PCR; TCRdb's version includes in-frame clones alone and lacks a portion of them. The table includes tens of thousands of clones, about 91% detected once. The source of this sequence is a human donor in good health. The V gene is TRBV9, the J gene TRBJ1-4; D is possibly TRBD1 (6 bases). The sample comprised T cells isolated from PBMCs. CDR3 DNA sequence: TGTGCCAGCAGCGTCCTACAGGGTAACGCTAATGAAAAACTGTTTTTT. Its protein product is CASSVLQGNANEKLFF.